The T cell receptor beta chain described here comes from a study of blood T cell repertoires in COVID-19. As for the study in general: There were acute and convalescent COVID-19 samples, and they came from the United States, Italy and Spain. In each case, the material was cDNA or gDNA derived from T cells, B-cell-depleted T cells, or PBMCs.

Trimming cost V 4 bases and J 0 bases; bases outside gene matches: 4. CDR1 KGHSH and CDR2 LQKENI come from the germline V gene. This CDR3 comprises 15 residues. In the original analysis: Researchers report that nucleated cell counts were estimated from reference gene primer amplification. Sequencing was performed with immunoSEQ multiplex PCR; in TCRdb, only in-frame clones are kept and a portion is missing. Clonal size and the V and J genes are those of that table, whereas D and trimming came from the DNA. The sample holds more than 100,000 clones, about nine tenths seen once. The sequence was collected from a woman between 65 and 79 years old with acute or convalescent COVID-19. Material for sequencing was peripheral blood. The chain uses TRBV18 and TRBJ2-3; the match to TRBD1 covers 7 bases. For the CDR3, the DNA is TGTGCCAGCTCACTGGGACAGCCAAGCACAGATACGCAGTATTTT. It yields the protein CASSLGQPSTDTQYF.